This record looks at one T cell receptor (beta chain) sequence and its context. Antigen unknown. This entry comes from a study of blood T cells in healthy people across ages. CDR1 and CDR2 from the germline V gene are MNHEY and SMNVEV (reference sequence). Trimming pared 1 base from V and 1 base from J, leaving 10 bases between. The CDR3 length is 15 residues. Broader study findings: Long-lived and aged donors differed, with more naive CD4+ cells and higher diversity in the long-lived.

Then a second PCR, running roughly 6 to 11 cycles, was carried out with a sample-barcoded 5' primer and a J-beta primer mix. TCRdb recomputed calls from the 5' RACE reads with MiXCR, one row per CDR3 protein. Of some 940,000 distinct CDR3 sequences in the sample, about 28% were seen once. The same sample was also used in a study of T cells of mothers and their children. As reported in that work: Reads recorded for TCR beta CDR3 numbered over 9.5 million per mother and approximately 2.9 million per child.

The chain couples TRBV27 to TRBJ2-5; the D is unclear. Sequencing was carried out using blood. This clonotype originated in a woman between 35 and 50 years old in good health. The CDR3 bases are TGTGCCAGCAGTTTATTTTCTGGGGTCCAAGAGACCCAGTACTTC. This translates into CASSLFSGVQETQYF.